This entry features one TCR beta chain sequence. This clone's antigen is unknown. Base qualities are not provided; no much larger clone lies one nucleotide away. Based on the germline V gene (reference sequence), the CDR1 and CDR2 sequences are DFQATT and SNEGSKA. The CDR3, cysteine through phenylalanine, is 16 amino acids long. Only the CDR3 part of the read is kept: 48 bases, read in frame from the first base. V sheds 0 bases and J sheds 0 bases, leaving 12 bases between their ends. The sample belongs to a study of CD8 T cells in Susac syndrome (dated by TCRdb to about 2019). Describing the broader study: Among the sequenced Susac syndrome patients, 5 or 6 had clinically active disease and roughly 8 were in clinical remission. At the time of blood withdrawal, Susac syndrome patients were either therapy-naive, taking corticosteroids (with some also receiving IVIg), or on IVIg alone. Repertoire sequencing was used to test whether CD8+ T cell activation and differentiation in Susac syndrome was antigen driven. Summary of the overall study and its limitations: The TCR sequencing and HLA analysis was acknowledged to have included a relatively small number of individuals. No clonal expansion was detected in the CD4+ T cell repertoire of Susac syndrome patients.

Peripheral blood CD8+ and CD4+ T cells from healthy donors, Susac syndrome patients and multiple sclerosis patients were profiled using high-throughput TCR beta sequencing. Recently defined diagnostic criteria for definite or probable disease were met by the Susac syndrome patients. Bulk CD8+ and CD4+ T cells were purified by magnetic negative isolation, while CD8+ TEMRA cells were enriched using FACS. Blood was drawn into EDTA tubes, processed within 24 hours, and PBMCs were isolated by density gradient centrifugation. PBMCs destined for TCR sequencing were cryopreserved in liquid nitrogen and later thawed in a 37 °C water bath. A purity of at least 90% was achieved for sorted or isolated CD4+, CD8+ and CD8+ TEMRA cells. RNA was extracted using the RNeasy kit, and about 0.45 to 1 ug of the RNA was reverse transcribed with random hexamers. TCR beta CDR3 regions were amplified with the immunoSEQ multiplex PCR assay covering 54 Vbeta and 13 Jbeta segments. PCR amplification bias was corrected by using a synthetic template baseline for primer optimization and computational correction. The study's processing was this. Only productive sequences were kept, with reads annotated to V, D and J genes according to IMGT and analyzed in immunoSEQ Analyzer. To calculate clonality, Shannon entropy was normalized by log2 of the number of productive unique sequences and then subtracted from one. For each patient and control, public and private clones were evaluated within the 100 most prevalent clones. Clones were defined as Susac-specific when absent from the healthy and MS cohorts, from fewer than 1,300 published viral clones and from other ImmuneACCESS disease sequences. The public reads were run again by TCRdb, first through fastp at Q25 and then through MiXCR, and only productive beta chains were kept. One record per CDR3 amino acid sequence lists the most common genes and DNA. The V and J calls come from TCRdb's annotation, not from the publication. Recorded for this sample are under 200,000 distinct CDR3 sequences; approximately 94% of them occurred a single time. The ten largest clones add up to 0.12% of the sample.

This clonotype was obtained from a human donor with Susac syndrome. The rearrangement combines TRBV20-1 with TRBJ1-5; the D gene remains uncertain. The sample comprised CD4+ T cells from PBMCs. CDR3 sequence: CSARDPGGNSNQPQHF. The sequenced DNA: TGCAGTGCTAGAGATCCTGGAGGAAATAGCAATCAGCCCCAGCATTTT.